These 32 T cell receptor beta chains originate from one sample sequenced in a study of blood T cell repertoires in COVID-19. This table comes from immunoSEQ multiplex PCR, and its TCRdb copy is limited to in-frame clones, with some not included. The profile shows 150,000 to 200,000 clones, roughly 80% of them singletons. Material for sequencing was peripheral blood. These receptors were collected from a woman older than 75 with acute or convalescent COVID-19.

The DNA of the CDR3 is TGTGCCAGCAGCTTACTGACAGGGTCCGAGACCCAGTACTTC. Residues: CASSLLTGSETQYF. The V and J genes are TRBV7-2 and TRBJ2-5, with 7 bases that match TRBD1. Germline V gene lookup returns CDR1 SGHTA and CDR2 FQGNSA. CDR3 length: 14 amino acids. The trim removed 2 bases at V and 5 bases at J, leaving 5 bases unmatched.

The chain links TRBV24-1 to TRBJ1-5, with no clear D. This CDR3 comprises 12 residues. In germline, CDR1 is KGHDR, CDR2 SFDVKD. The ends were cut back, 4 bases at V and 5 bases at J, with 5 bases in the middle. CDR3 sequence reads: CATSDPYQPQHF. The CDR3 DNA reads as TGTGCCACCAGTGACCCATATCAGCCCCAGCATTTT.

This chain connects TRBV5-4 to TRBJ2-5, with a weak D call TRBD2 (6 bases). CDR3 length equals 14 residues. The germline gives CDR1 SGHNT, CDR2 YYREEE (reference sequence). Trimming pared 4 bases from V and 7 bases from J, leaving 17 bases between. CDR3 sequence reads: CASSPPGAHGTQYF. CDR3 sequence (DNA): TGTGCCAGCAGCCCACCGGGAGCCCACGGGACCCAGTACTTC.

The sample holds a few counts of this clone. This same CDR3 is encoded by further DNA sequences in the sample. The gene calls are TRBV5-5 and TRBJ2-5; possible D gene TRBD2, 6 bases. V was clipped by 2 bases and J by 1 base, with 12 bases between them. Germline V lookup: CDR1 SGHKS, CDR2 YYEKEE (reference sequence). CDR3 length equals 15 residues. CDR3 in DNA: TGTGCCAGCAGCTTTTCCGGGAGCCCCCAAGAGACCCAGTACTTC. It translates to CASSFSGSPQETQYF.

V gene TRBV7-2 combines with J gene TRBJ2-7; D gene unclear. V lost 1 base and J lost 2, with 9 bases in between. CDR1 and CDR2 from the germline V gene are SGHTA and FQGNSA. The CDR3 contains 14 residues. In nucleotides, the CDR3 is TGTGCCAGCAGCTTAGGTGGTTCAGCCTACGAGCAGTACTTC. Protein: CASSLGGSAYEQYF.

This chain uses TRBV5-1 with TRBJ1-5; tentatively, D is TRBD1 (5 bases). In germline, CDR1 is SGHRS, CDR2 YFSETQ. V shed 4 bases and J shed 5 bases, with 10 bases lying between them. The CDR3 runs to 13 residues. Written as DNA, the CDR3 is TGCGCCAGCAGCGCCCGGGGGGATCAGCCCCAGCATTTT. Protein sequence: CASSARGDQPQHF.

The J gene is TRBJ2-5, the V gene TRBV12-3 or TRBV12-4; weak D call: TRBD2 (5 bases). V gave up 5 bases and J gave up 12 bases, with 19 bases separating them. This CDR3 contains 13 residues. The DNA for the CDR3 is TGTGCCAGCAGTCCGGAGGCCTCTCGGGTTAAGTACTTC. Its protein product is CASSPEASRVKYF.

V is TRBV5-1 and J is TRBJ2-1; 10 nucleotides align to TRBD2. CDR1 and CDR2 (germline): SGHRS, YFSETQ. The CDR3 runs 15 residues. V shed 0 bases, J shed 7 bases, and the junction held 4 bases outside the gene matches. The CDR3 loop is CASSLAGTSVNEQFF. CDR3 DNA: TGCGCCAGCAGCTTGGCAGGGACTAGCGTGAATGAGCAGTTCTTC.

In its sample, this clone was seen a few times. The rearrangement joins TRBV6-5 to TRBJ2-2, with TRBD1 matching 7 bases. Germline V gives CDR1 MNHEY, CDR2 SVGAGI. With V trimmed by 2 bases and J by 0 bases, 0 bases remained unmatched. The CDR3 has 15 residues. CDR3 in amino acids: CASSYGTANTGELFF. Written as DNA, the CDR3 is TGTGCCAGCAGTTACGGGACAGCGAACACCGGGGAGCTGTTTTTT.

The chain uses TRBV6-5 and TRBJ1-1; TRBD1 agrees at 8 bases. Germline V gene sequence: CDR1 MNHEY, CDR2 SVGAGI. The J segment lost 9 bases and the V segment lost 6 bases, leaving 9 bases of the junction unmatched. This CDR3 has 13 amino acids. The DNA of the CDR3 is TGTGCCAGCAGGGTACAGGGGGGGGAAAAAGCTTTCTTT. Amino acids: CASRVQGGEKAFF.

The chain is built from TRBV10-1 and TRBJ2-7; 16 bases line up with TRBD2. CDR1 WNHNN and CDR2 SYGVQD come from the germline V gene (reference sequence). After removal of 4 bases from V and 2 bases from J, the junction contained 11 bases not matched to a gene. The length of the CDR3 is 19 residues. CDR3 coding DNA: TGCGCCAGCAGTGCGGGGACTAGCGGGAGGGCCTTACCAGCCTACGAGCAGTACTTC. Translated: CASSAGTSGRALPAYEQYF.

This chain links TRBV2 with TRBJ1-1; D remains unclear. The CDR3 has 12 amino acids. V was shortened by 8 bases and J by 10 bases, with 17 bases between the two germline ends. CDR1 and CDR2 from the germline V gene are SNHLY and FYNNEI. CDR3 loop: CASGPGAGRAFF. CDR3 nucleotides: TGTGCCAGCGGTCCCGGTGCAGGCAGAGCTTTCTTT.

This sequence joins TRBV3-1 (or the pseudogene TRBV3-2) and TRBJ1-3; 8 bases match TRBD1. The J segment lost 3 bases and the V segment lost 2 bases, leaving 3 bases of the junction unmatched. Germline V gene data show CDR1 as LGHDT and CDR2 as YNNKEL (reference sequence). This CDR3 region has 15 residues. The CDR3 DNA reads as TGTGCCAGCAGCCAACAGGGGGCTGGTGGAAACACCATATATTTT. Protein sequence: CASSQQGAGGNTIYF.

The genes are TRBV28 and TRBJ1-5, with 10 bases aligning to TRBD1. Germline V gene sequence: CDR1 MDHEN, CDR2 SYDVKM. The CDR3 runs to 15 residues. V lost 6 bases to trimming and J lost 2 bases; unmatched junction nucleotides: 4. For the CDR3, the DNA is TGTGCCAGCAGAAGGGACAGGGGTGGCAATCAGCCCCAGCATTTT. Translation: CASRRDRGGNQPQHF.

The chain combines TRBV29-1 with TRBJ2-1; no firm D call. Trimming removed 4 bases from V and 5 bases from J, with 12 bases in between. The CDR3 covers 13 residues. Germline CDR1 SQVTM, CDR2 ANQGSEA. The CDR3 loop reads CSVVATTHNEQFF. The CDR3 DNA reads TGCAGCGTTGTTGCTACTACTCACAATGAGCAGTTCTTC.

This sequence joins TRBV6-5 and TRBJ1-5, with unresolved D. The CDR3 contains 15 residues. Germline CDR1 and CDR2: MNHEY and SVGAGI. With 6 bases removed from V and 6 bases from J, the gap between germline ends came to 18 bases. CDR3 bases: TGTGCCAGCAGCCCGACGGCCGGAGGTCTTCAGCCCCAGCATTTT. As protein: CASSPTAGGLQPQHF.

The chain carries TRBV4-2 and TRBJ1-1; 7 bases match TRBD1. The CDR3 covers 15 residues. Losses at the gene ends were 4 bases for V and 1 base for J; bases not matched to a gene: 6. Germline-derived CDR1 and CDR2 are LGHNA and YNFKEQ. This CDR3 is CASSPPDRENTEAFF. The CDR3, as DNA: TGTGCCAGCAGCCCCCCTGACAGGGAGAACACTGAAGCTTTCTTT.

This chain joins TRBV7-9 and TRBJ2-7; D perhaps matches TRBD2 (5 bases). Trimming removed 0 bases from V and 6 bases from J, with 6 bases in between. Per germline, CDR1 SEHNR and CDR2 FQNEAQ (reference sequence). The CDR3 length is 12 residues. The CDR3 DNA reads as TGTGCCAGCAGCTTAGCTGGGAGCGAGCAGTACTTC. Protein: CASSLAGSEQYF. Drawing the rest from reference TRBV7-9 and TRBJ2-7, the complete variable domain is DTGVSQNPRHKITKRGQNVTFRCDPISEHNRLYWYRQTLGQGPEFLTYFQNEAQLEKSRLLSDRFSAERPKGSFSTLEIQRTEQGDSAMYLCASSLAGSEQYFGPGTRLTVT.

The sample holds one count of this clone. The V and J genes are TRBV7-9 and TRBJ1-1; D is uncertain. The CDR3 consists of 13 residues. Germline V gene lookup returns CDR1 SEHNR and CDR2 FQNEAQ (reference sequence). The V gene lost 6 bases and the J gene lost 1 base, with 9 bases spanning the gap. The chain's CDR3 is CASSLQWNTEAFF. CDR3 coding DNA: TGTGCCAGCAGTCTACAGTGGAACACTGAAGCTTTCTTT.

The rearrangement joins TRBV27 to TRBJ1-5; no clear D gene. Trimming removed 3 bases at V and 6 bases at J, with 6 bases between. Germline V lookup: CDR1 MNHEY, CDR2 SMNVEV (reference sequence). The CDR3 spans 12 residues. The CDR3 loop is CASSFHGQPQHF. CDR3 nucleotides: TGTGCCAGCAGTTTTCACGGTCAGCCCCAGCATTTT.

The chain carries TRBV20-1 and TRBJ1-2; no clear D. Germline CDR1 is DFQATT and CDR2 is SNEGSKA (reference sequence). The CDR3 extends over 13 amino acids. V was cut by 3 bases and J by 1 base, with 9 bases left in between. In nucleotides, the CDR3 is TGCAGTGCTAGTCTCCCAGATAACTATGGCTACACCTTC. Translation: CSASLPDNYGYTF.

The rearrangement links TRBV6-5 to TRBJ1-1; no clear D gene. Trimming removed 0 bases at V and 1 base at J, with 6 bases between. From germline, CDR1 is MNHEY and CDR2 SVGAGI. The CDR3 runs to 14 residues. The CDR3, as DNA: TGTGCCAGCAGTTACTCCGAGCAGAACACTGAAGCTTTCTTT. Translating it yields CASSYSEQNTEAFF.

The gene calls are TRBV7-2 and TRBJ1-2; 9 nucleotides line up with TRBD1. There are 16 residues in the CDR3. Germline assignment: CDR1 SGHTA and CDR2 FQGNSA. V gave up 5 bases and J gave up 3 bases; unmatched junction bases: 10. The CDR3 DNA reads as TGTGCCAGCAGCCATCCCCGGGACAGGGTCTACTATGGCTACACCTTC. Encoded protein: CASSHPRDRVYYGYTF.

The chain joins TRBV7-9 to TRBJ2-3; 12 nucleotides align to TRBD2. Germline V gene sequence: CDR1 SEHNR, CDR2 FQNEAQ (reference sequence). V shed 8 bases, J shed 5 bases, and the junction held 8 bases outside the gene matches. There are 15 residues in the CDR3. The CDR3 bases are TGTGCCAGCGTCCTAGCGGGAGGGCCTCAAGATACGCAGTATTTT. It codes for CASVLAGGPQDTQYF.

This chain uses TRBV5-1 with TRBJ2-3; 7 nucleotides align to TRBD2. Germline assignment: CDR1 SGHRS and CDR2 YFSETQ. The CDR3 is 14 amino acids. V lost 4 bases, J lost 2 bases, and 4 bases stayed unmatched. CDR3 sequence: CASSARGDTDTQYF. In nucleotides, the CDR3 is TGCGCCAGCAGCGCCCGGGGGGACACAGATACGCAGTATTTT.

The chain carries TRBV11-2 and TRBJ2-1; the D is unclear. The CDR3 consists of 15 residues. Germline V gene lookup returns CDR1 SGHAT and CDR2 FQNNGV. V was clipped by 0 bases and J by 1 base, with 7 bases between them. The CDR3: CASSLEGASYNEQFF. The CDR3 nucleotides are TGTGCCAGCAGCTTAGAGGGCGCATCCTACAATGAGCAGTTCTTC.

The genes are TRBV28 and TRBJ1-3, with 11 nucleotides matching TRBD1. The V gene end was trimmed by 9 bases and the J gene end by 0 bases; junction bases not matched to a gene: 10. Germline V lookup: CDR1 MDHEN, CDR2 SYDVKM. CDR3 length equals 17 residues. The CDR3 bases are TGTGCCAGTAGGGACAGGGGGTTCCGAGTCTCTGGAAACACCATATATTTT. Translating gives CASRDRGFRVSGNTIYF.

V gene TRBV28 combines with J gene TRBJ2-2, with TRBD2 identical over 9 bases. Trimming removed 7 bases from V and 3 bases from J; junction bases left unmatched: 9. The CDR3 is 16 amino acids. Germline V CDR1 and CDR2: MDHEN, SYDVKM. CDR3 in DNA: TGTGCCAGCATCCCCGTGACTAGCGGTTACACCGGGGAGCTGTTTTTT. This gives the protein CASIPVTSGYTGELFF.

Only a few counts were recorded for this clone. The chain joins TRBV14 to TRBJ1-2, with D unresolved. There are 15 residues in the CDR3. The V gene lost 4 bases and the J gene lost 1 base, with 13 bases spanning the gap. CDR1 is SGHDN, CDR2 FVKESK, per germline. Written as DNA, the CDR3 is TGTGCCAGCAGCCGTGTCTGGCCTCTTAACTATGGCTACACCTTC. Protein: CASSRVWPLNYGYTF. The variable domain in full, with the rest retrieved from reference TRBV14 and TRBJ1-2, is EAGVTQFPSHSVIEKGQTVTLRCDPISGHDNLYWYRRVMGKEIKFLLHFVKESKQDESGMPNNRFLAERTGGTYSTLKVQPAELEDSGVYFCASSRVWPLNYGYTFGSGTRLTVV.

V gene TRBV7-5 combines with J gene TRBJ1-2; TRBD1, the table's D call, was not compared with the DNA. TRBV7-5 is described as a pseudogene. The CDR3 loop spans 8 amino acids. As DNA, the CDR3 is TGTGTCGTGACAAGCTACACCTTC. It translates to CVVTSYTF.

This chain links TRBV5-1 with TRBJ1-1; 11 bases align to TRBD1. Germline V gives CDR1 SGHRS, CDR2 YFSETQ. With 0 bases clipped from V and 10 bases from J, the junction kept 17 bases outside the gene matches. This CDR3 contains 18 residues. This CDR3 reads CASSLDARDRGERGRAFF. CDR3 DNA sequence: TGCGCCAGCAGCTTGGACGCGCGGGACAGGGGGGAGCGAGGGCGAGCTTTCTTT.

J is TRBJ2-1 and V is TRBV27; no firm D call. V lost 6 bases to trimming and J lost 8 bases, with 8 bases between them. CDR3 size: 11 residues. Germline V lookup: CDR1 MNHEY, CDR2 SMNVEV (reference sequence). CDR3 in DNA: TGTGCCAGCAGGAGGTACGATGAGCAGTTCTTC. It encodes CASRRYDEQFF.